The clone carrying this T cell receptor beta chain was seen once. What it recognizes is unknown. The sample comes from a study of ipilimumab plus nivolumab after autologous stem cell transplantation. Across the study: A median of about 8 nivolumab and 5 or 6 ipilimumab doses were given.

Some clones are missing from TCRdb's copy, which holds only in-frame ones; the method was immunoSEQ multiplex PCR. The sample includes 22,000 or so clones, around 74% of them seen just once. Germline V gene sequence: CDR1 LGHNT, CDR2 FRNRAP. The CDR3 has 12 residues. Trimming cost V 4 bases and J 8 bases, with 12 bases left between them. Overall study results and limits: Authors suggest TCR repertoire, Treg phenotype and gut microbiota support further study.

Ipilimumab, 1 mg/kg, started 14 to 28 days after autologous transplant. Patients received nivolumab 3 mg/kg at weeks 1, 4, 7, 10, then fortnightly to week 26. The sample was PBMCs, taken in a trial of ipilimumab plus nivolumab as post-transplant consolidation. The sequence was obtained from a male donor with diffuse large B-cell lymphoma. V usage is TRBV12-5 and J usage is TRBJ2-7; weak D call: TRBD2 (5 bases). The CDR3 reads CASGSPPGKQYF. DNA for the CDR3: TGTGCTAGTGGTTCACCTCCGGGGAAGCAGTACTTC.